This TCR beta chain originates from a study of blood T cell repertoires in COVID-19. Using immunoSEQ multiplex PCR, the repertoire was profiled, and TCRdb retains in-frame clones only, with some absent. The profile shows about 260,000 clones, around nine tenths of them singletons. Germline CDR1 is SGHKS and CDR2 is YYEKEE (reference sequence). V shed 0 bases and J shed 6 bases, with 21 bases lying between them. The CDR3 consists of 17 residues. This TCR was recovered from a middle-aged woman who had been exposed to COVID-19. The chain carries TRBV5-5 and TRBJ1-1; no clear D. The sequenced sample consisted of PBMCs or T cells enriched from blood (not recorded which). The CDR3 loop is CASSLDPPAGLRPEAFF. CDR3 coding DNA: TGTGCCAGCAGCTTGGATCCGCCTGCGGGTTTGAGACCTGAAGCTTTCTTT.